These 8 T cell receptor beta chains came from one sample sequenced in a study of OX40 agonist ivuxolimab in advanced cancers. The assay was immunoSEQ multiplex PCR, and TCRdb's table has in-frame clones only and misses some. Of 40,000 to 60,000 clones in the sample, approximately 86% were seen once. Sequences were derived from CD4+ or CD8+ T cells sorted from blood, sampled in a trial of the OX40 agonist ivuxolimab. Receptor source: an adult with an advanced solid tumor such as melanoma, head and neck, liver or kidney cancer.

The gene calls are TRBV29-1 and TRBJ1-3, with 7 bases aligning to TRBD1. V dropped 7 bases and J dropped 3; count of bases not matched to a gene: 15. Germline CDR1 reads SQVTM; CDR2 reads ANQGSEA. This CDR3 is 16 amino acids long. Here the CDR3 reads CSALLYDRVRGNTIYF. CDR3 bases: TGCAGCGCCCTACTCTACGACAGGGTGCGTGGAAACACCATATATTTT.

The CDR3 coding sequence is TGTGCCAGCAGCCCGGACGTAACGGCGCTGGCTGGTGGCTACACCTTC. Translation gives CASSPDVTALAGGYTF. V and J are TRBV7-2 and TRBJ1-2; D unclear. CDR1 and CDR2 from the germline V gene are SGHTA and FQGNSA. The CDR3 totals 16 residues. Trimming removed 5 bases from V and 7 bases from J, with 23 bases in between.

The genes are TRBV6-5 and TRBJ1-6; 7 bases are a match to TRBD1. The CDR3 has 14 residues. Germline CDR1 MNHEY, CDR2 SVGAGI. The trim removed 2 bases at V and 10 bases at J, leaving 5 bases unmatched. CDR3 residues: CASSYRGQASPLHF. The CDR3 region has the DNA TGTGCCAGCAGTTACAGGGGGCAGGCATCACCCCTCCACTTT.

V and J are TRBV11-2 and TRBJ2-2; maybe TRBD2 (5 bases). With 5 bases removed from V and 0 bases from J, the gap between germline ends came to 19 bases. Germline V CDR1 and CDR2: SGHAT, FQNNGV. The CDR3 is 18 residues long. The CDR3 DNA reads as TGTGCCAGCAGCCCGAGGGCCGCAGGAAGGACGAACACCGGGGAGCTGTTTTTT. It encodes CASSPRAAGRTNTGELFF.

The chain combines TRBV5-1 with TRBJ2-4; D call uncertain. CDR1 is SGHRS, CDR2 YFSETQ, per germline. V lost 6 bases and J lost 8, with 12 bases in between. The CDR3 length is 12 residues. CDR3 residues: CASKGGWDIQYF. The CDR3 nucleotides read TGCGCCAGCAAGGGTGGTTGGGACATTCAGTACTTC.

The rearrangement uses TRBV30 and TRBJ2-7; maybe TRBD2 (5 bases). V was clipped by 1 base and J by 4 bases, with 14 bases between them. Per the germline V gene, CDR1 is GTSNPN and CDR2 is SVGIG (reference sequence). The length of the CDR3 is 14 residues. The CDR3 here is CAWSDGSRTYEQYF. In DNA, the CDR3 is TGTGCCTGGAGTGACGGAAGTAGGACTTACGAGCAGTACTTC.

The chain carries TRBV7-2 and TRBJ2-1, with D perhaps TRBD2 (6 bases). The V and J ends lost 5 bases and 5 bases respectively, with 16 bases between them. The CDR3 runs to 15 residues. Germline CDR1 reads SGHTA; CDR2 reads FQGNSA. CDR3: CASSPRLGADNEQFF. The CDR3 coding sequence is TGTGCCAGCAGCCCCCGACTAGGTGCTGACAATGAGCAGTTCTTC.

The chain employs TRBV7-8 and TRBJ1-1, with a tentative D call TRBD1 (6 bases). Between the trimmed V and J ends, which lost 5 bases and 10 bases, there was a span of 17 bases. The CDR3 is 13 amino acids. Germline V gene lookup returns CDR1 SGHVS and CDR2 FQNEAQ. The CDR3 protein is CASSPGRRGTAFF. The CDR3 coding sequence is TGTGCCAGCAGCCCCGGACGCAGGGGAACAGCTTTCTTT.